This paragraph covers one T cell receptor (beta chain) sequence. Its antigen is undetermined. This record belongs to a study of cytomegalovirus exposure and HLA in healthy donors. Study-wide findings and caveats: A later analysis associated roughly 15,000 TCR beta sequences with HLA alleles at a 0.05 false discovery rate. Clonal expansion was found to be greater in HLA-associated TCR beta chains than in equally common others in a later analysis.

V was pared by 0 bases and J by 5 bases, with 8 bases between. Germline V gene lookup returns CDR1 SGHDT and CDR2 YYEEEE. The CDR3 runs to 13 residues. The donors, nominally healthy at sampling, likely had unrecorded immune exposures. A multiplex PCR was run with 60 Vbeta primers and 13 Jbeta primers. This table comes from immunoSEQ multiplex PCR, and its TCRdb copy is limited to in-frame clones, with some not included. Found here are more than 65,000 clones, roughly 71% of them singletons; the top ten hold around 10%. The chain combines TRBV5-6 with TRBJ2-5, with D possibly matching TRBD1 (6 bases). Sequences were obtained from PBMCs. The sequence derives from a woman aged 55-70 years in good health and CMV-seropositive. In DNA, the CDR3 is TGTGCCAGCAGCTTGGTGAGGGGGGAGACCCAGTACTTC. It specifies CASSLVRGETQYF.